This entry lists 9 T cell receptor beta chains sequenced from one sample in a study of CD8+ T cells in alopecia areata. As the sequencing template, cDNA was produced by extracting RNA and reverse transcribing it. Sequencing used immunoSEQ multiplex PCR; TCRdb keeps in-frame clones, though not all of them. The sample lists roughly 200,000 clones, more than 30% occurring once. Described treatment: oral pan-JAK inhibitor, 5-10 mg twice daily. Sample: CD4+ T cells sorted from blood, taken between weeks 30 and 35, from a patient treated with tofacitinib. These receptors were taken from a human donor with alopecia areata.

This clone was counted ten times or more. The CDR3 reads CAWSPMMGPAYEQYF. The CDR3 bases are TGTGCCTGGAGTCCGATGATGGGGCCGGCCTACGAGCAGTACTTC. This rearrangement joins TRBV30 to TRBJ2-7, with D tentatively TRBD1 (5 bases). CDR3 length: 15 residues. V shed 2 bases and J shed 2 bases, with 16 bases lying between them. Germline loops: CDR1 GTSNPN, CDR2 SVGIG (reference sequence).

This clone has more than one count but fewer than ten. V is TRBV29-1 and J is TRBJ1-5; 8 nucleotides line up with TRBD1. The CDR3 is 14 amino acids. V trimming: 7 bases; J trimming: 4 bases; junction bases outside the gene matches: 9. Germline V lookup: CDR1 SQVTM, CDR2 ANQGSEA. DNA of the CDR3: TGCAGCGCCCGGGGAGGGACAGGTAATCAGCCCCAGCATTTT. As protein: CSARGGTGNQPQHF. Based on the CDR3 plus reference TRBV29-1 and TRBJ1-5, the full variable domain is SAVISQKPSRDICQRGTSLTIQCQVDSQVTMMFWYRQQPGQSLTLIATANQGSEATYESGFVIDKFPISRPNLTFSTLTVSNMSPEDSSIYLCSARGGTGNQPQHFGDGTRLSIL.

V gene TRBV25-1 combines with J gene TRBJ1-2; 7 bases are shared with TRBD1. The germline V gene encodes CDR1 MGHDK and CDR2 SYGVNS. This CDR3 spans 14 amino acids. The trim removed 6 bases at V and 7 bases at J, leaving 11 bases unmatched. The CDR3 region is CASSPSMTGSGYTF. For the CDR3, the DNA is TGTGCCAGCAGCCCAAGCATGACAGGGAGTGGCTACACCTTC.

CDR3 nucleotides: TGTGCCAGCTCCCAGGGGGCAGATAATGAAAAACTGTTTTTT. Translating it yields CASSQGADNEKLFF. The V call is TRBV5-4, the J call TRBJ1-4; 8 bases fit TRBD1. Germline V CDR1 and CDR2: SGHNT, YYREEE (reference sequence). V dropped 7 bases and J dropped 4; count of bases not matched to a gene: 6. The CDR3 runs 14 residues. Complete variable domain (other parts from reference TRBV5-4 and TRBJ1-4): ETGVTQSPTHLIKTRGQQVTLRCSSQSGHNTVSWYQQALGQGPQFIFQYYREEENGRGNFPPRFSGLQFPNYSSELNVNALELDDSALYLCASSQGADNEKLFFGSGTQLSVL.

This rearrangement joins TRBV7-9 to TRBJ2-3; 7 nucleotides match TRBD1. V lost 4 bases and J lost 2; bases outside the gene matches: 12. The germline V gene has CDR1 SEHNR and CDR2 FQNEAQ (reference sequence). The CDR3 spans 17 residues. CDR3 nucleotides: TGTGCCAGCAGCTCAAACCGGGACAGAACCTACACAGATACGCAGTATTTT. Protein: CASSSNRDRTYTDTQYF.

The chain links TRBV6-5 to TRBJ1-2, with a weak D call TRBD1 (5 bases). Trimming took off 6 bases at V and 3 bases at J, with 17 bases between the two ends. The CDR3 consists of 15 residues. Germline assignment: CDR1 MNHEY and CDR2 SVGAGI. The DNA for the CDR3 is TGTGCCAGCAGGCCAGGGCTCCTACCCCACTATGGCTACACCTTC. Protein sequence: CASRPGLLPHYGYTF.

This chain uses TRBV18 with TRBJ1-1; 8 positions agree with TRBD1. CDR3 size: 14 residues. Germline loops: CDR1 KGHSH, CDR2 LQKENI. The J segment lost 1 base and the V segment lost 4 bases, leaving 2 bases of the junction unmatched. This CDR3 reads CASSRDRRNTEAFF. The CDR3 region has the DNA TGTGCCAGCTCACGGGACAGGAGGAACACTGAAGCTTTCTTT.

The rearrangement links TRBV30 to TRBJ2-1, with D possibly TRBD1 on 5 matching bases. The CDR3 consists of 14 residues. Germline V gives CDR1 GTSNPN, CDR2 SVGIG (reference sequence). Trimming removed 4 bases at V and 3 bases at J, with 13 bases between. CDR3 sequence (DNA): TGTGCCTGGATGGACAAGGCGATCTACAATGAGCAGTTCTTC. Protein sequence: CAWMDKAIYNEQFF.

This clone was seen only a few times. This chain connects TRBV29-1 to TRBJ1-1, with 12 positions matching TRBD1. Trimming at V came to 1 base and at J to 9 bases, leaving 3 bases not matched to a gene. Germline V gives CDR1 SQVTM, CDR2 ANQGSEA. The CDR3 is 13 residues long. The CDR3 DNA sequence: TGCAGCGTTGAAGTCGGGACAGGGGGCCAAGCTTTCTTT. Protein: CSVEVGTGGQAFF.